This T cell receptor (beta chain) came from a study of siplizumab effects on memory and regulatory T cells. General study findings and limits: Treatment with siplizumab left mappable alloreactive CD4+ clones averaging 68.8% Treg-derived, compared with 25% to 30% in controls.

The junction had 6 bases not matched to a gene; V was cut back by 2 bases and J by 6 bases. The CDR3 runs 14 residues. CDR1 is MDHEN, CDR2 SYDVKM, per germline. In regard to this clone: The antigen is unknown.

Using immunoSEQ multiplex PCR, the repertoire was profiled, and TCRdb retains in-frame clones only, with some absent. The sample shows fewer than 100,000 clones, 85% to 95% of them seen only once. This rearrangement joins TRBV28 to TRBJ2-7; 8 bases match TRBD2. Sequenced material: CD8+ T cells sorted from blood. This sequence originates from a human donor in good health. CDR3 loop: CASSLVGRAGEQYF. The DNA of the CDR3 is TGTGCCAGCAGTTTAGTCGGGAGGGCGGGCGAGCAGTACTTC.